The 20 T cell receptor beta chains presented below share a single source sample, sequenced in a study of cytomegalovirus exposure and HLA in healthy donors. Researchers ran the PCR with 60 Vbeta and 13 Jbeta primers. The assay was immunoSEQ multiplex PCR, and TCRdb's table has in-frame clones only and misses some. The table shows about 120,000 clones, with over 70% occurring only once. Source material: PBMCs. The receptors originated from a woman between 50 and 59 years old in good health and CMV-seropositive.

The rearrangement joins TRBV19 to TRBJ1-2; 7 bases fit TRBD1. V shed 1 base, J shed 3 bases, and the junction held 5 bases outside the gene matches. There are 15 residues in the CDR3. The V gene's germline CDR1 is LNHDA and CDR2 SQIVND (reference sequence). In nucleotides, the CDR3 is TGTGCCAGTAGTATAGGGGGACAGCTTTACTATGGCTACACCTTC. Its translation is CASSIGGQLYYGYTF.

This clone was seen just once. This rearrangement joins TRBV2 to TRBJ2-5; D may be TRBD2 (6 bases). V was pared by 8 bases and J by 5 bases, with 15 bases between. The CDR3 covers 13 residues. Germline V lookup: CDR1 SNHLY, CDR2 FYNNEI. The CDR3 nucleotides are TGTGCCAGCCAATCAGGCGGGGAGGAGACCCAGTACTTC. Protein sequence: CASQSGGEETQYF.

This chain uses TRBV6-5 with TRBJ2-7, with TRBD2 matching over 12 bases. This CDR3 is 16 amino acids long. Germline CDR1 MNHEY, CDR2 SVGAGI. V lost 0 bases and J lost 2; bases outside the gene matches: 2. CDR3 sequence (DNA): TGTGCCAGCAGTTACTCCCTAGCGGGAGGGCCCTACGAGCAGTACTTC. Amino acids: CASSYSLAGGPYEQYF.

J is TRBJ2-7 and V is TRBV27; TRBD1 might be the D (6 bases). There are 14 residues in the CDR3. Germline V lookup: CDR1 MNHEY, CDR2 SMNVEV (reference sequence). The V and J ends lost 2 bases and 7 bases respectively, with 15 bases between them. The CDR3 sequence: CASSLIGTIKEQYF. The CDR3 DNA sequence: TGTGCCAGCAGTTTAATAGGGACAATTAAGGAGCAGTACTTC.

This rearrangement joins TRBV27 to TRBJ1-6, with D perhaps matching TRBD1 (6 bases). Deletions cut 0 bases from V and 0 bases from J, with 12 bases between. There are 18 residues in the CDR3. Germline CDR1 is MNHEY and CDR2 is SMNVEV (reference sequence). CDR3 sequence (DNA): TGTGCCAGCAGTTTATCTAGAGGACAGAGCTCCTATAATTCACCCCTCCACTTT. Its protein product is CASSLSRGQSSYNSPLHF.

The chain joins TRBV19 to TRBJ1-2; 7 nucleotides agree with TRBD1. This CDR3 comprises 14 residues. V gave up 4 bases and J gave up 5 bases; unmatched junction bases: 7. Germline values: CDR1 LNHDA, CDR2 SQIVND (reference sequence). This CDR3 is CASSTGGKSYGYTF. DNA of the CDR3: TGTGCCAGTAGTACAGGGGGAAAATCGTATGGCTACACCTTC. Full variable domain (missing parts from reference TRBV19 and TRBJ1-2): DGGITQSPKYLFRKEGQNVTLSCEQNLNHDAMYWYRQDPGQGLRLIYYSQIVNDFQKGDIAEGYSVSREKKESFPLTVTSAQKNPTAFYLCASSTGGKSYGYTFGSGTRLTVV.

V and J are TRBV2 and TRBJ2-3; tentatively, D is TRBD2 (5 bases). CDR3 size: 14 residues. Germline CDR1 is SNHLY and CDR2 is FYNNEI. V lost 1 base, J lost 1 base, and 6 bases lay in between. The CDR3 sequence: CASSEGSGTDTQYF. CDR3 sequence (DNA): TGTGCCAGCAGTGAAGGTAGCGGCACAGATACGCAGTATTTT.

The CDR3 spells CASRGGFQVDGYTF. The CDR3 coding sequence is TGTGCCAGCAGGGGGGGGTTCCAGGTTGATGGCTACACCTTC. V is TRBV6-1 and J is TRBJ1-2; the D gene is possibly TRBD1 (5 bases). V gave up 6 bases and J gave up 6 bases, with 17 bases separating them. Germline V gives CDR1 MNHNS, CDR2 SASEGT. This CDR3 has 14 amino acids.

This clone was found a few times. The rearrangement joins TRBV14 to TRBJ1-1; D remains ambiguous. CDR1 and CDR2 from the germline V gene are SGHDN and FVKESK. CDR3 length: 12 amino acids. V shed 1 base and J shed 8 bases, with 8 bases lying between them. The CDR3 DNA is TGTGCCAGCAGCCAAGCCCCCCTGGAAGCTTTCTTT. It specifies CASSQAPLEAFF.

The chain recombines TRBV5-1 with TRBJ2-4, with 9 bases lining up with TRBD2. V dropped 5 bases and J dropped 7; count of bases not matched to a gene: 13. CDR1 is SGHRS and CDR2 is YFSETQ in the germline V gene. This CDR3 comprises 16 residues. The CDR3 nucleotides read TGCGCCAGCAGTCCCTTAGCGGGAGAGATGGGGAACATTCAGTACTTC. It translates to CASSPLAGEMGNIQYF.

V usage is TRBV6-1 and J usage is TRBJ1-1, with D uncertain. The germline V gene encodes CDR1 MNHNS and CDR2 SASEGT. Deletions cut 1 base from V and 1 base from J, with 4 bases between. The CDR3 extends over 13 amino acids. CDR3 residues: CASSEVGNTEAFF. In DNA, the CDR3 is TGTGCCAGCAGTGAAGTCGGGAACACTGAAGCTTTCTTT.

The J gene is TRBJ2-3, the V gene TRBV30; 13 bases agree with TRBD2. V shed 2 bases and J 5 bases; nucleotides not matched to a gene: 7. Germline assignment: CDR1 GTSNPN and CDR2 SVGIG (reference sequence). The CDR3 is made up of 16 amino acids. DNA of the CDR3: TGTGCCTGGAGTCTTACTAGCGGGGGGGCGGGAGATACGCAGTATTTT. Amino acid sequence: CAWSLTSGGAGDTQYF.

The chain has TRBV7-2 and TRBJ2-3; tentatively, D is TRBD1 (6 bases). Trimming pared 1 base from V and 2 bases from J, leaving 19 bases between. The CDR3 spans 18 residues. The germline V gene has CDR1 SGHTA and CDR2 FQGNSA. The CDR3 protein is CASSLGFMGAATTDTQYF. The CDR3 nucleotides are TGTGCCAGCAGCTTAGGTTTTATGGGGGCAGCCACCACAGATACGCAGTATTTT. Supplemented by reference TRBV7-2 and TRBJ2-3, the full variable domain reads GAGVSQSPSNKVTEKGKDVELRCDPISGHTALYWYRQSLGQGLEFLIYFQGNSAPDKSGLPSDRFSAERTGGSVSTLTIQRTQQEDSAVYLCASSLGFMGAATTDTQYFGPGTRLTVL.

This clone has just one count. The chain combines TRBV7-2 with TRBJ2-7; 8 bases are a match to TRBD1. CDR3 length equals 14 residues. Germline V gene data show CDR1 as SGHTA and CDR2 as FQGNSA. V trimming: 3 bases; J trimming: 2 bases; junction bases outside the gene matches: 3. Here the CDR3 DNA reads TGTGCCAGCAGCTTCAGGACAGGGCCCTACGAGCAGTACTTC. This codes for CASSFRTGPYEQYF.

V usage is TRBV9 and J usage is TRBJ1-3, with a weak D call TRBD1 (5 bases). Trimming removed 0 bases at V and 3 bases at J, with 13 bases between. The germline V gene has CDR1 SGDLS and CDR2 YYNGEE. The CDR3 loop spans 16 amino acids. CDR3 residues: CASSVAQGGDGNTIYF. As DNA, the CDR3 is TGTGCCAGCAGCGTAGCTCAGGGAGGGGATGGAAACACCATATATTTT.

The rearrangement uses TRBV7-3 and TRBJ2-7, with 7 bases aligning to TRBD2. The germline V gene encodes CDR1 SGHTA and CDR2 FQGTGA. After removal of 4 bases from V and 6 bases from J, the junction contained 9 bases not matched to a gene. The CDR3 loop spans 14 amino acids. The chain's CDR3 is CASSSQTSSLEQYF. The CDR3 DNA sequence: TGTGCCAGCAGCTCACAGACTAGCTCCCTCGAGCAGTACTTC.

CDR3 in DNA: TGTGCCAGCAGCGTGGTAGGACAGGGGGCGAGTGAGCAGTTCTTC. This sequence encodes CASSVVGQGASEQFF. The rearrangement uses TRBV9 and TRBJ2-1, with 11 nucleotides matching TRBD1. CDR3 length: 15 amino acids. Per germline, CDR1 SGDLS and CDR2 YYNGEE. The V and J ends lost 2 bases and 9 bases, in that order; junction bases with no gene match: 7.

The J gene is TRBJ2-7, the V gene TRBV27, with 11 bases fitting TRBD2. This CDR3 spans 14 amino acids. CDR1 is MNHEY and CDR2 is SMNVEV in the germline V gene (reference sequence). Trimming removed 9 bases from V and 6 bases from J; junction bases left unmatched: 10. The CDR3 region has the DNA TGTGCCAGTAGAACGGGACTAGCGGCTATCGAGCAGTACTTC. It translates to CASRTGLAAIEQYF.

V usage is TRBV7-8 and J usage is TRBJ1-4; D ambiguous. The CDR3 runs to 17 residues. V was shortened by 3 bases and J by 0 bases, with 14 bases between the two germline ends. CDR1 and CDR2 from the germline V gene are SGHVS and FQNEAQ. The CDR3 reads CASSFLSRLATNEKLFF. DNA for the CDR3: TGTGCCAGCAGCTTTTTGAGCAGACTTGCAACTAATGAAAAACTGTTTTTT.

J is TRBJ1-2 and V is TRBV2; D might be TRBD1 (6 bases). Germline V CDR1 and CDR2: SNHLY, FYNNEI. V lost 1 base to trimming and J lost 4 bases, with 7 bases between them. The CDR3 is 13 amino acids. The DNA for the CDR3 is TGTGCCAGCAGTGAAGGGGACACCTATGGCTACACCTTC. Translation: CASSEGDTYGYTF.